Listed here is a single T cell receptor beta chain. This CDR3 has 13 amino acids. Trimming took 4 bases from V and 0 from J, leaving 8 bases between them. The germline V gene has CDR1 SGHNT and CDR2 YYREEE (reference sequence). Produced via immunoSEQ multiplex PCR; TCRdb's table is partial and in-frame only. Altogether 70,000 to 100,000 clones are present, 92% being singletons, with the ten largest covering 1.5% to 1.7%. This sample stems from a study of T cell changes during pregnancy in multiple sclerosis. This chain connects TRBV5-4 to TRBJ2-7, with D perhaps matching TRBD1 (6 bases). The sequence derives from a female donor with multiple sclerosis, enrolled in a pregnancy study. The starting material was peripheral blood, obtained in the first trimester of pregnancy. CDR3 loop: CASSRDISYEQYF. CDR3 nucleotides: TGTGCCAGCAGCAGGGACATCTCCTACGAGCAGTACTTC.